This T cell receptor (beta chain) was found in a study of blood T cells in healthy people across ages. Study at large: Researchers report that template switching captured about one barcoded beta molecule per two T cells. Findings and caveats of the study: Long-lived donors carried more naive CD4+ cells and greater diversity than aged donors. Per million T cells, TCR beta diversity dropped roughly linearly as age increased.

Using a J-beta primer mix together with a sample-barcoded 5' primer, a second PCR was run for roughly 6 to 11 cycles. TCRdb itself ran the 5' RACE reads through MiXCR, one entry per CDR3 protein. Here the sample spans 1.5 million or so distinct CDR3 sequences, 35% to 45% being singletons. CDR1 is SGHAT and CDR2 is FQNNGV in the germline V gene. This CDR3 has 15 residues. Concerning this clonotype: Its antigen is undetermined.

There were at least 5 micrograms of total RNA extracted from every sample. Sequencing used blood. The chain is built from TRBV11-2 and TRBJ2-5; D may be TRBD1 (7 bases). Near its end, the DNA agrees better with TRBJ2-7, so the J call may be wrong. The clonotype originates from a woman between 18 and 30 years old in good health. CDR3 bases: TGTGCCAGCAGCTCCCGGCCAGGGGGGTTTCACGAGCAGTACTTC. It translates to CASSSRPGGFHEQYF.